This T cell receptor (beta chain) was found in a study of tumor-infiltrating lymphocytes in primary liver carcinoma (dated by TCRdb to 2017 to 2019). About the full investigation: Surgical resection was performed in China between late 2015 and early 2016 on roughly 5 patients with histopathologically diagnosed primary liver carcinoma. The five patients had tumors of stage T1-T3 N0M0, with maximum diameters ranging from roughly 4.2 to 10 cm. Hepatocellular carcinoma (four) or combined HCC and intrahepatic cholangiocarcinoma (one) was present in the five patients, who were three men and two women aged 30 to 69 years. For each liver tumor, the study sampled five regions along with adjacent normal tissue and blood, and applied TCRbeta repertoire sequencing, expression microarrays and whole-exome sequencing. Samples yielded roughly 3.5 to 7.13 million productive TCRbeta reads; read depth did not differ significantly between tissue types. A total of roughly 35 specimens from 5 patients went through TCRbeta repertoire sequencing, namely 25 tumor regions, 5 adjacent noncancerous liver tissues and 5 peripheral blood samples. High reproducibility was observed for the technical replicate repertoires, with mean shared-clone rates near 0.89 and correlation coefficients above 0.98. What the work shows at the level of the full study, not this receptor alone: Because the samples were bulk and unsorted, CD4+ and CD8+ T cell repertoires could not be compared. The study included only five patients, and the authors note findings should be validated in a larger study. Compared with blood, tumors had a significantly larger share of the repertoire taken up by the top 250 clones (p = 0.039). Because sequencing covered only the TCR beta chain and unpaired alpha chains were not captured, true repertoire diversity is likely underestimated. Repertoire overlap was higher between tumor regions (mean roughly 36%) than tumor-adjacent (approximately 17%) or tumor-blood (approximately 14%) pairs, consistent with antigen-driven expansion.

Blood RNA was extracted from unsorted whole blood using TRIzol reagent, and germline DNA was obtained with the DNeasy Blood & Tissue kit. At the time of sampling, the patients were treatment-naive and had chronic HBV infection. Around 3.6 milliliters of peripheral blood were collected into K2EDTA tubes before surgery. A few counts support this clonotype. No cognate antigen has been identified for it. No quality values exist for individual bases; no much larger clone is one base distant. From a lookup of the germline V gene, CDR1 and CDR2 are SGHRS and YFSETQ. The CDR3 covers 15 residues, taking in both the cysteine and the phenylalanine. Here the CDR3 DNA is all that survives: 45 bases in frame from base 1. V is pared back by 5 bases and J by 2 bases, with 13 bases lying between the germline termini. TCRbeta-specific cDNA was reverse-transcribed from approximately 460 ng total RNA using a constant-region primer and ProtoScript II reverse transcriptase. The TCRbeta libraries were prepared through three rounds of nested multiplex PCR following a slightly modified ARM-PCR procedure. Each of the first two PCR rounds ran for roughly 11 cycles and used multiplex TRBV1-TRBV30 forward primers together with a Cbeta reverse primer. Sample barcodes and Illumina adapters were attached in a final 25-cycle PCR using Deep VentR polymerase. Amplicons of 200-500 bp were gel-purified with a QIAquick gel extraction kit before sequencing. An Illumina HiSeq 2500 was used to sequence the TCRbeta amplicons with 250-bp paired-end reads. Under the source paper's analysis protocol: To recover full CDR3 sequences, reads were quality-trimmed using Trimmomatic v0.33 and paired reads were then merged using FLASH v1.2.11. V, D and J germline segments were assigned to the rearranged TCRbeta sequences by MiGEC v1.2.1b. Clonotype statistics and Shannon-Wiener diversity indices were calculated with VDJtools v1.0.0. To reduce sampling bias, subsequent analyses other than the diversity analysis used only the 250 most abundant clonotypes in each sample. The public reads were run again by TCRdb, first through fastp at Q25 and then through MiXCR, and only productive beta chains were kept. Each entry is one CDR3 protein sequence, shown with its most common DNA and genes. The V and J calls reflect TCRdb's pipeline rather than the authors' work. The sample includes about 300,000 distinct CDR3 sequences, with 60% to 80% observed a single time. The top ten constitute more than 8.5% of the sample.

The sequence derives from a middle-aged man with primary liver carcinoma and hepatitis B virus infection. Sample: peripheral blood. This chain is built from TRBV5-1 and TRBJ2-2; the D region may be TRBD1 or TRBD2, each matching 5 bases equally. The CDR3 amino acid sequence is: CASRSPGTNTGELFF. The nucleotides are TGCGCCAGCAGAAGTCCCGGGACCAACACCGGGGAGCTGTTTTTT.